The source of this T cell receptor (beta chain) is a study of blood T cell repertoires in COVID-19. Across the whole study: Sites across the United States, Italy and Spain contributed samples from acute and convalescent COVID-19. PBMCs, B-cell-depleted T cells, or T cells were the source of the cDNA or gDNA that made up the material.

V was trimmed by 3 bases and J by 4 bases, leaving 9 bases between them. Looked up from germline, CDR1 is SEHNR and CDR2 is FQNEAQ (reference sequence). The CDR3 totals 13 residues. Per the original methods: For nucleated cells, counts were estimated from reference gene primer amplification. Only in-frame clones appear in the TCRdb table, and some are missing; sequencing was by immunoSEQ multiplex PCR. V, J and clone size were drawn from that table, and D and trimming were deduced from the DNA. The sample lists 60,000 or so clones; about 90% were seen once. The chain uses TRBV7-9 and TRBJ2-5, with D tentatively TRBD2 (6 bases). This TCR derives from a man in his 60s with active COVID-19. What was sequenced was peripheral blood. The CDR3 here is CASSLWGGETQYF. The CDR3 coding sequence is TGTGCCAGCAGCTTGTGGGGAGGAGAGACCCAGTACTTC.